These 25 T cell receptor beta chains originate from one sample sequenced in a study of T cells of healthy individuals. Each CDR3 protein is one row after TCRdb ran MiXCR on the 5' RACE reads. The sample has fewer than 75,000 distinct CDR3 sequences, around 15% seen once. Receptors were obtained from a human donor in good health.

The sample holds many counts of this clonotype. This chain uses TRBV18 with TRBJ1-1; a weak D match, TRBD1 (6 bases). V was shortened by 1 base and J by 4 bases, with 16 bases between the two germline ends. Looked up from germline, CDR1 is KGHSH and CDR2 is LQKENI. This CDR3 has 16 residues. The CDR3: CASSPRDGGPSTEAFF. The CDR3 bases are TGTGCCAGCTCACCACGCGACGGGGGGCCAAGCACTGAAGCTTTCTTT.

The count of this clonotype is one. The gene calls are TRBV7-3 and TRBJ2-1, with 7 positions matching TRBD1. Germline CDR1 SGHTA, CDR2 FQGTGA. The ends lost 0 bases at V and 3 bases at J; junction bases unmatched: 5. The CDR3 has 16 residues. Here the CDR3 DNA reads TGTGCCAGCAGCTTAACCCCGACAGGGAACTACAATGAGCAGTTCTTC. Protein product: CASSLTPTGNYNEQFF.

This clonotype appeared many times. The chain joins TRBV7-2 to TRBJ1-1, with D uncertain. This CDR3 comprises 17 residues. V lost 1 base to trimming and J lost 5 bases, with 20 bases between them. Germline-derived CDR1 and CDR2 are SGHTA and FQGNSA. The CDR3 sequence: CASSLEAEILWKTEAFF. The CDR3 nucleotides are TGTGCCAGCAGCTTAGAGGCAGAAATCCTCTGGAAGACTGAAGCTTTCTTT. Based on the CDR3 plus reference TRBV7-2 and TRBJ1-1, the full variable domain is GAGVSQSPSNKVTEKGKDVELRCDPISGHTALYWYRQSLGQGLEFLIYFQGNSAPDKSGLPSDRFSAERTGGSVSTLTIQRTQQEDSAVYLCASSLEAEILWKTEAFFGQGTRLTVV.

V and J are TRBV4-1 and TRBJ2-7, with D tentatively TRBD1 (5 bases). Trimming left V 5 bases short and J 2 bases short, with 16 bases between. Germline V gene data show CDR1 as MGHRA and CDR2 as YSYEKL. The CDR3 consists of 15 residues. The DNA of the CDR3 is TGCGCCAGCAGCTTACCTAGGGCAGGGACCTACGAGCAGTACTTC. It translates to CASSLPRAGTYEQYF.

This clonotype turned up a few times. The chain joins TRBV4-1 to TRBJ2-1; 8 positions match TRBD2. The V segment lost 0 bases and the J segment 6 bases; nucleotides outside the gene matches: 7. The germline gives CDR1 MGHRA, CDR2 YSYEKL. The CDR3 runs 16 residues. CDR3 residues: CASSQDSGGPTNEQFF. DNA for the CDR3: TGCGCCAGCAGCCAAGATTCGGGGGGGCCGACCAATGAGCAGTTCTTC.

This clonotype was observed a single time. Just one base apart from a much larger clone, this may be a read error. The chain combines TRBV11-2 with TRBJ2-3; 8 bases match TRBD2. The length of the CDR3 is 15 residues. V gave up 6 bases and J gave up 3 bases; unmatched junction bases: 8. CDR1 and CDR2 (germline): SGHAT, FQNNGV. The CDR3 sequence is CASRQAGVGTDTQYF. In DNA, the CDR3 is TGTGCCAGCAGGCAAGCGGGAGTGGGTACAGATACGCAGTATTTT.

This chain links TRBV6-2 or TRBV6-3 with TRBJ2-7; D perhaps matches TRBD1 (6 bases). CDR3 length: 15 amino acids. The V gene lost 7 bases and the J gene lost 0 bases, with 16 bases spanning the gap. Germline assignment: CDR1 MNHEY and CDR2 SVGEGT. The CDR3 region is CASTDPRGGSYEQYF. The CDR3 DNA reads as TGTGCCAGCACCGATCCCAGGGGCGGCTCCTACGAGCAGTACTTC.

The chain couples TRBV28 to TRBJ2-5; 7 bases are a match to TRBD1. Trimming cost V 6 bases and J 4 bases; bases outside gene matches: 14. From germline, CDR1 is MDHEN and CDR2 SYDVKM. The CDR3 runs 16 residues. The DNA of the CDR3 is TGTGCCAGCAGCAAACCGCGAGGGGGCCCCTCAGAGACCCAGTACTTC. Its translation: CASSKPRGGPSETQYF.

This clonotype appeared a few times. This sequence joins TRBV12-3 or TRBV12-4 and TRBJ2-5; D is perhaps TRBD1 or TRBD2 (5 bases each). This CDR3 has 17 residues. Trimming cost V 7 bases and J 4 bases, with 25 bases left between them. The CDR3 DNA reads TGTGCCAGCAATACCAGACCGGGACCGCCCTTCGGAGAGACCCAGTACTTC. It specifies CASNTRPGPPFGETQYF.

This clonotype was observed many times. V usage is TRBV5-1 and J usage is TRBJ2-3, with a tentative D call TRBD1 (6 bases). CDR1 is SGHRS and CDR2 is YFSETQ in the germline V gene. The CDR3 contains 13 residues. Trimming took 4 bases from V and 4 from J, leaving 10 bases between them. The CDR3 loop reads CASSQTGSDTQYF. The DNA of the CDR3 is TGCGCCAGCAGCCAAACAGGGTCAGATACGCAGTATTTT.

This chain joins TRBV9 and TRBJ2-5; unclear D gene. Germline V gene sequence: CDR1 SGDLS, CDR2 YYNGEE. Between the trimmed V and J ends, which lost 4 bases and 2 bases, there was a span of 6 bases. The CDR3 totals 12 residues. As DNA, the CDR3 is TGTGCCAGCAGCCTAGGGCAAGAGACCCAGTACTTC. Encoded protein: CASSLGQETQYF.

The chain couples TRBV7-9 to TRBJ2-7; TRBD2 matches at 7 bases. This CDR3 contains 14 residues. J was trimmed by 5 bases and V by 5 bases; bases with no gene match: 9. Germline CDR1 is SEHNR and CDR2 is FQNEAQ (reference sequence). CDR3: CASSPRTSSHEQYF. In nucleotides, the CDR3 is TGTGCCAGCAGCCCACGGACTAGTTCCCACGAGCAGTACTTC.

In regard to this clonotype: With a much larger clone just one base away, this may be a read error. This chain joins TRBV7-2 and TRBJ2-4, with D tentatively TRBD2 (5 bases). V was shortened by 3 bases and J by 2 bases, with 14 bases between the two germline ends. The CDR3 length is 16 residues. Germline loops: CDR1 SGHTA, CDR2 FQGNSA. CDR3 sequence (DNA): TGTGCCAGCAGCTTTCCGAGAGGGAACCCCAAAAACATTCAGTACTTC. It specifies CASSFPRGNPKNIQYF.

Ten or more counts support this clonotype. This sequence joins TRBV29-1 and TRBJ1-5; D is perhaps TRBD1 (6 bases). Germline CDR1 is SQVTM and CDR2 is ANQGSEA. The CDR3 is 13 residues long. The germline V and J ends were trimmed by 5 bases and 4 bases, with 12 bases remaining between them. The CDR3 DNA reads as TGCAGCGTTCCAGGGGTTGGGAATCAGCCCCAGCATTTT. Amino acids: CSVPGVGNQPQHF.

The table lists this clonotype with many counts. The CDR3 here is CSAIPTSGVYNEQFF. The CDR3 DNA reads as TGCAGTGCTATTCCGACTAGCGGGGTTTACAATGAGCAGTTCTTC. V and J are TRBV20-1 and TRBJ2-1, with TRBD2 matching over 11 bases. Germline assignment: CDR1 DFQATT and CDR2 SNEGSKA (reference sequence). V lost 4 bases and J lost 4; bases outside the gene matches: 6. The CDR3 runs 15 residues.

This clonotype was detected many times. This chain connects TRBV20-1 to TRBJ2-4, with D uncertain. Germline-derived CDR1 and CDR2 are DFQATT and SNEGSKA (reference sequence). The ends were cut back, 6 bases at V and 8 bases at J, with 8 bases in the middle. This CDR3 comprises 10 residues. CDR3 bases: TGCAGTGCCCTTGGAGACATTCAGTACTTC. Its translation is CSALGDIQYF.

This clonotype came up a few times. The V call is TRBV28, the J call TRBJ2-1; 13 nucleotides match TRBD2. The junction had 14 bases not matched to a gene; V was cut back by 4 bases and J by 8 bases. Germline values: CDR1 MDHEN, CDR2 SYDVKM. The CDR3 spans 18 residues. The CDR3 is CASSWETSGRASWYEQFF. In DNA, the CDR3 is TGTGCCAGCAGTTGGGAAACTAGCGGGAGGGCCTCGTGGTATGAGCAGTTCTTC.

This clonotype was counted between two and nine times. This chain joins TRBV29-1 and TRBJ2-2, with 12 bases lining up with TRBD2. V trimming: 3 bases; J trimming: 4 bases; junction bases outside the gene matches: 3. Germline CDR1 SQVTM, CDR2 ANQGSEA. This CDR3 has 15 residues. The CDR3 DNA sequence: TGCAGCGTTGACCGGACTAGCGGGGCCACCGGGGAGCTGTTTTTT. Amino acids: CSVDRTSGATGELFF.

The rearrangement uses TRBV7-3 and TRBJ2-3; D unclear. CDR3 size: 17 residues. Trimming cost V 0 bases and J 0 bases, with 13 bases left between them. CDR1 is SGHTA and CDR2 is FQGTGA in the germline V gene. This CDR3 reads CASSLTAPETSTDTQYF. CDR3 DNA sequence: TGTGCCAGCAGCTTAACGGCGCCGGAAACTAGCACAGATACGCAGTATTTT.

V gene TRBV21-1 combines with J gene TRBJ1-1; TRBD1 is the table's D call, not checked against the DNA. TRBV21-1 is shown as a pseudogene. The CDR3 covers 18 residues. For the CDR3, the DNA is TGTGCCAGCAACCCAGGGGCAGGGGGCCCACCAAGGTACACTGAAGCTTTCTTT. Residues: CASNPGAGGPPRYTEAFF.

This clonotype was counted between two and nine times. CDR3 region: CASSPPRGCYNSPLHF. The DNA for the CDR3 is TGTGCCAGCAGCCCCCCGAGGGGCTGCTATAATTCACCCCTCCACTTT. The chain employs TRBV9 and TRBJ1-6; D may be TRBD1 (5 bases). Trimming took 4 bases from V and 3 from J, leaving 14 bases between them. CDR1 is SGDLS and CDR2 is YYNGEE in the germline V gene. The CDR3 covers 16 residues.

Many counts were recorded for this clonotype. The CDR3 region has the DNA TGTGCCAGCAGCTTAGCAGAGGCCCCCTACAATGAGCAGTTCTTC. It specifies CASSLAEAPYNEQFF. The chain combines TRBV13 with TRBJ2-1, with D hard to call. This CDR3 is built from 15 residues. Germline V gives CDR1 PRHDT, CDR2 FYEKMQ (reference sequence). V was trimmed by 1 base and J by 2 bases, leaving 9 bases between them. Drawing the rest from reference TRBV13 and TRBJ2-1, the complete variable domain is AAGVIQSPRHLIKEKRETATLKCYPIPRHDTVYWYQQGPGQDPQFLISFYEKMQSDKGSIPDRFSAQQFSDYHSELNMSSLELGDSALYFCASSLAEAPYNEQFFGPGTRLTVL.

This clonotype was observed at least ten times. The chain has TRBV11-2 and TRBJ2-7; 11 bases agree with TRBD2. The CDR3 contains 16 residues. V lost 3 bases to trimming and J lost 3 bases; unmatched junction nucleotides: 7. Per germline, CDR1 SGHAT and CDR2 FQNNGV. The chain's CDR3 is CASSLAGTSGNYEQYF. The CDR3 coding sequence is TGTGCCAGCAGCTTGGCCGGGACTAGCGGCAACTACGAGCAGTACTTC.

This rearrangement joins TRBV20-1 to TRBJ1-5; maybe TRBD1 (5 bases). Germline assignment: CDR1 DFQATT and CDR2 SNEGSKA (reference sequence). V dropped 4 bases and J dropped 2 bases, with 15 bases sitting between them. The length of the CDR3 is 15 residues. The CDR3 reads CSAKIPGGGNQPQHF. The CDR3 DNA reads as TGCAGTGCTAAAATCCCGGGGGGGGGCAATCAGCCCCAGCATTTT.

This clonotype was counted only a few times. This chain joins TRBV5-1 and TRBJ2-1; 9 bases match TRBD2. The V and J ends lost 4 bases and 5 bases, in that order; junction bases with no gene match: 13. This CDR3 has 17 residues. CDR1 and CDR2 (germline): SGHRS, YFSETQ. The CDR3 nucleotides read TGCGCCAGCAGCCACGGGACTAGCTCGGGGTTTGACAATGAGCAGTTCTTC. Its translation: CASSHGTSSGFDNEQFF.